The present T cell receptor beta chain was sequenced within a study of blood T cell repertoires in COVID-19. About the study: Collection of acute and convalescent COVID-19 samples took place in the United States, Italy and Spain. T cells, B-cell-depleted T cells, or PBMCs provided the cDNA or gDNA that served as material.

Germline values: CDR1 LGHDT, CDR2 YNNKEL (reference sequence). The V and J ends lost 1 base and 7 bases, in that order; junction bases with no gene match: 1. The CDR3 is 14 amino acids. Authors' processing steps: Nucleated cell counts were estimated from reference gene primer amplification. The assay was immunoSEQ multiplex PCR, and TCRdb's table has in-frame clones only and misses some. The DNA gave D and trimming, while V, J and clone size come from that table. The profile shows over 25,000 clones, around 87% of them singletons. Source material: peripheral blood. The chain couples TRBV3-1 (or the pseudogene TRBV3-2) to TRBJ1-6; the match to TRBD1 covers 7 bases. This TCR came from a human donor in a cohort sampled during active COVID-19. The donor label of this sample is uncertain. The CDR3, as DNA: TGTGCCAGCAGCCAAGGGGACAGAAATTCACCCCTCCACTTT. It translates to CASSQGDRNSPLHF.